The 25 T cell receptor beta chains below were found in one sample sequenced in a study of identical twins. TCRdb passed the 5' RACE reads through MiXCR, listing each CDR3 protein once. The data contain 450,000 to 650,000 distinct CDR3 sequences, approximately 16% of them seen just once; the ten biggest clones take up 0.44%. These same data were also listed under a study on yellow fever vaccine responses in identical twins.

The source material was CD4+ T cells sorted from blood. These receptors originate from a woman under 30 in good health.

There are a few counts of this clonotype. DNA of the CDR3: TGTGCCAGCAGTCCCCTCGAAAGTGTTACATACAATGAGCAGTTCTTC. Residues: CASSPLESVTYNEQFF. The chain uses TRBV6-1 and TRBJ2-1; D is unclear. Trimming cost V 5 bases and J 4 bases, with 18 bases left between them. The CDR3 is 16 amino acids. CDR1 and CDR2 from the germline V gene are MNHNS and SASEGT.

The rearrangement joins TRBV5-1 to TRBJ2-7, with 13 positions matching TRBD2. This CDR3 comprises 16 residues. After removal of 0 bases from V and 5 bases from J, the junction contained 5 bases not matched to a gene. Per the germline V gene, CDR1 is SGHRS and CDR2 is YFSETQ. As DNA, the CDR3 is TGCGCCAGCAGCTTGGGTGGACTAGCGGGAGTCCACGAGCAGTACTTC. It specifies CASSLGGLAGVHEQYF.

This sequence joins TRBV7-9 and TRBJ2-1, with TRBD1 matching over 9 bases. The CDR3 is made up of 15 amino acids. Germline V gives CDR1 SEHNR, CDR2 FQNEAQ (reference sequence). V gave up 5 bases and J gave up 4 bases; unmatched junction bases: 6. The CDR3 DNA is TGTGCCAGCAGCGCAACAGGGGGCCCTTACAATGAGCAGTTCTTC. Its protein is CASSATGGPYNEQFF.

The CDR3 sequence is CASRTEVAGVPEQYF. DNA for the CDR3: TGTGCCAGCAGAACGGAGGTAGCGGGAGTTCCCGAGCAGTACTTC. The chain uses TRBV5-5 and TRBJ2-7, with 9 bases lining up with TRBD2. Trimming cost V 5 bases and J 6 bases; bases outside gene matches: 12. CDR1 and CDR2 from the germline V gene are SGHKS and YYEKEE (reference sequence). The CDR3 has 15 residues.

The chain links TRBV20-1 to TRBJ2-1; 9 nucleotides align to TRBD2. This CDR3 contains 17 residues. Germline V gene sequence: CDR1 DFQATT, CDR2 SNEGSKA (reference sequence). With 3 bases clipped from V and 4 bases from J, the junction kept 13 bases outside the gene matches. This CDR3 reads CSASPPSSGMTYNEQFF. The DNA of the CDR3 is TGCAGTGCTAGCCCCCCCTCTAGCGGGATGACGTACAATGAGCAGTTCTTC.

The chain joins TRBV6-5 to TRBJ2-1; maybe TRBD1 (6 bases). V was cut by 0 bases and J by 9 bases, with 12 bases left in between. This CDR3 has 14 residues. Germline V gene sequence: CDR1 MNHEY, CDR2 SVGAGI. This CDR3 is CASSYSTRGGEQFF. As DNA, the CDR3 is TGTGCCAGCAGTTACTCCACCAGGGGCGGTGAGCAGTTCTTC.

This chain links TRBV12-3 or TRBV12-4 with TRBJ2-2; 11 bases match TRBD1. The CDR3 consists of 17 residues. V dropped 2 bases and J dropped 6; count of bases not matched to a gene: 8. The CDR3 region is CASSLHPDRGRPGELFF. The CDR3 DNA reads TGTGCCAGCAGTTTACATCCGGACAGGGGGCGCCCCGGGGAGCTGTTTTTT.

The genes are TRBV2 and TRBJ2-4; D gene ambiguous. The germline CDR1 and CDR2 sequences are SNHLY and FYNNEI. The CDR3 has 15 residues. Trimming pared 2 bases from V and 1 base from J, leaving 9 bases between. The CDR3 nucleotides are TGTGCCAGCAGTGAATATTTAGGGGCCAAAAACATTCAGTACTTC. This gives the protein CASSEYLGAKNIQYF.

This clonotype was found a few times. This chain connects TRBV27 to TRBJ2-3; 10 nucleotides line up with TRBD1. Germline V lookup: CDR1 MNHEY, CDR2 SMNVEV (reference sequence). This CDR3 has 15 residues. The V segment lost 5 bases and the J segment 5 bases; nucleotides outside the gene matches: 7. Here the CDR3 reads CASSLTGGRGDTQYF. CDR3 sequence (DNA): TGTGCCAGCAGTCTGACAGGGGGCCGTGGAGATACGCAGTATTTT.

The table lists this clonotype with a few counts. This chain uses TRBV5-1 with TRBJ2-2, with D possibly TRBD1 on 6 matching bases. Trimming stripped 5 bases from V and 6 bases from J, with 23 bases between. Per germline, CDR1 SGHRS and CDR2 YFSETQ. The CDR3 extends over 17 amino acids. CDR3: CASRPDPPGVSAGELFF. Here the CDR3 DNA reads TGCGCCAGCAGACCGGACCCTCCAGGGGTTAGTGCCGGGGAGCTGTTTTTT.

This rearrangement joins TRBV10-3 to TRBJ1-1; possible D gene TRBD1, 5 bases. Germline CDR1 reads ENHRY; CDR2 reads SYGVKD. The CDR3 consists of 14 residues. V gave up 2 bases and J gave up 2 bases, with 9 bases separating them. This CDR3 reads CAISEAQGNTEAFF. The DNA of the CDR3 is TGTGCCATCAGTGAGGCCCAGGGTAACACTGAAGCTTTCTTT.

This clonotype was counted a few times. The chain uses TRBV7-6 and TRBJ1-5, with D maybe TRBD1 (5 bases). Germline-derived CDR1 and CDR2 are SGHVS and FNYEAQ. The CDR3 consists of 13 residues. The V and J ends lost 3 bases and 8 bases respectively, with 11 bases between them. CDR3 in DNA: TGTGCCAGCAGCTTGGGCGGGGGAAAGCCCCAGCATTTT. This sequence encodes CASSLGGGKPQHF.

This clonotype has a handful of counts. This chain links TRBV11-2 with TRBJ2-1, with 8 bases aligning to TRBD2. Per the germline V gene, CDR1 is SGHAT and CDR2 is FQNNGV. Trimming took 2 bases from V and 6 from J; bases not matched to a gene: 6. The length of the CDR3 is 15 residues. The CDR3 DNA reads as TGTGCCAGCAGCTTACTGCGGGGGGACCTCAATGAGCAGTTCTTC. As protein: CASSLLRGDLNEQFF.

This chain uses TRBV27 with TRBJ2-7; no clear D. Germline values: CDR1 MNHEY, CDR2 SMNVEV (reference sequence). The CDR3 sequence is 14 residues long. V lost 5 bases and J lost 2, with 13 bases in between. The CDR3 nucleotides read TGTGCCAGCAGTCTAAGCCCGAATACCTACGAGCAGTACTTC. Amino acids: CASSLSPNTYEQYF.

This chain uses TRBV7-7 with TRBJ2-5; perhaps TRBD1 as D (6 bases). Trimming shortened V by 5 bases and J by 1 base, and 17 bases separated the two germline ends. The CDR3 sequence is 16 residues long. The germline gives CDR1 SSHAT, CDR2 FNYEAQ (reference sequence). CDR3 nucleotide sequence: TGTGCCAGCAGCCCTACATTGGGGGCAGGCCAAGAGACCCAGTACTTC. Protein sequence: CASSPTLGAGQETQYF.

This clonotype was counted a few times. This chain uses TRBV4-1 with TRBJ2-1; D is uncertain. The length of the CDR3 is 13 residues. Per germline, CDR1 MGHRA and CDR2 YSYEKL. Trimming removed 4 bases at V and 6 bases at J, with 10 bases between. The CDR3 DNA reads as TGCGCCAGCAGCCCCTCCTTCCTCAATGAGCAGTTCTTC. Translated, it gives CASSPSFLNEQFF.

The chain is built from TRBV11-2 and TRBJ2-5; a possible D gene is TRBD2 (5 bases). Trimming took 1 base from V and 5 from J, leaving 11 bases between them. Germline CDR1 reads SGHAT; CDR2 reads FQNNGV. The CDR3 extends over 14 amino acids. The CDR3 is CASSLVKLAETQYF. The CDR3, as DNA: TGTGCCAGCAGCTTAGTTAAGCTAGCCGAGACCCAGTACTTC.

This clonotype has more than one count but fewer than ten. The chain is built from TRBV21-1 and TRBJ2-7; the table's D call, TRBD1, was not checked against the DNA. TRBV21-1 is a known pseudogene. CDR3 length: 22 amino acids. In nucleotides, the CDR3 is TGTGCCAGCAGCCCATATAAAGGGGCAGGACAGGGCTCTAGCTATAGCTCCTACGAGCAGTACTTC. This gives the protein CASSPYKGAGQGSSYSSYEQYF.

The CDR3 DNA sequence: TGCGCCAGCAGCTTTTCTGTGGTGAGGGCCCCCGGAGGAGAAGCTTTCTTT. Its translation: CASSFSVVRAPGGEAFF. The rearrangement links TRBV5-1 to TRBJ1-1, with no clear D. Looked up from germline, CDR1 is SGHRS and CDR2 is YFSETQ. V lost 2 bases, J lost 8 bases, and 25 bases lay in between. The CDR3 is made up of 17 amino acids.

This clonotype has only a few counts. The CDR3 sequence is CASSPTTYEQYV. CDR3 nucleotides: TGTGCCAGCTCACCGACAACTTACGAGCAGTACGTC. The J gene is TRBJ2-7, the V gene TRBV18; unclear D gene. The CDR3 is made up of 12 amino acids. V lost 3 bases and J lost 4, with 7 bases in between. Looked up from germline, CDR1 is KGHSH and CDR2 is LQKENI.

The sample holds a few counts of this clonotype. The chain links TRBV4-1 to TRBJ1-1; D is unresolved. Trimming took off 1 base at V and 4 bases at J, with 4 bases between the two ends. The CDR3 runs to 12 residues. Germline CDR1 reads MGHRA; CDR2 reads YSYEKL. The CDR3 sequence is CASSQGVTEAFF. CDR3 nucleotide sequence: TGCGCCAGCAGCCAAGGAGTCACTGAAGCTTTCTTT.

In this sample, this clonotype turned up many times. The CDR3 here is CASSQDTDRWAFF. The CDR3 DNA reads as TGTGCCAGCTCTCAAGATACGGACAGGTGGGCTTTCTTT. The chain employs TRBV18 and TRBJ1-1; 7 nucleotides line up with TRBD1. In germline, CDR1 is KGHSH, CDR2 LQKENI. After removal of 6 bases from V and 11 bases from J, the junction contained 12 bases not matched to a gene. This CDR3 has 13 amino acids. Complete variable domain (other parts from reference TRBV18 and TRBJ1-1): NAGVMQNPRHLVRRRGQEARLRCSPMKGHSHVYWYRQLPEEGLKFMVYLQKENIIDESGMPKERFSAEFPKEGPSILRIQQVVRGDSAAYFCASSQDTDRWAFFGQGTRLTVV.

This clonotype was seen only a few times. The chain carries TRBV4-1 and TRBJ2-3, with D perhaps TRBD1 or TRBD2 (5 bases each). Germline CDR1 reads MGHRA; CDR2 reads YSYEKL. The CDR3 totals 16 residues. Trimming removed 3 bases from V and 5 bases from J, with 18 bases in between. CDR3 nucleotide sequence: TGCGCCAGCAGCCATACTCGGGACCCGATCATAGATACGCAGTATTTT. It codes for CASSHTRDPIIDTQYF.

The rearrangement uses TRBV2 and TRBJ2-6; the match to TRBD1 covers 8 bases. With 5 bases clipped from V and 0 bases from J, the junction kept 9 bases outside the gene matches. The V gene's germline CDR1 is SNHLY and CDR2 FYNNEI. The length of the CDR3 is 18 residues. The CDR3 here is CASSFLPGQDSGANVLTF. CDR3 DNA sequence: TGTGCCAGCAGTTTTCTTCCGGGACAGGACTCTGGGGCCAACGTCCTGACTTTC.

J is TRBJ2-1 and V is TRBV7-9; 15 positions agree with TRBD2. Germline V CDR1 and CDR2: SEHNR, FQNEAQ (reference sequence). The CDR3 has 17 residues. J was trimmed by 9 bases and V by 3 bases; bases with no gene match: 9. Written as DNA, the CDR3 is TGTGCCAGCAGCTTTACCCCAGGGACTAGCGGGGGGATTGAGCAGTTCTTC. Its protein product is CASSFTPGTSGGIEQFF.